This TCR beta chain appears in the sequencing data of a study of lymphopenia after photon versus proton radiotherapy. General study points: Oligoclonal CD8+ Temra expansion after nadir drove photon patients' diversity drop. Larger post-nadir TCR diversity loss correlated inversely with survival in deceased patients.

Germline V gives CDR1 SGHKS, CDR2 YYEKEE (reference sequence). V dropped 0 bases and J dropped 7 bases, with 17 bases sitting between them. The CDR3 is 16 amino acids. With respect to this clone: Its antigen is unidentified.

The assay was immunoSEQ multiplex PCR, and TCRdb's table has in-frame clones only and misses some. The sample carries 77,000 or so clones, around four fifths recorded once. Sequenced material: peripheral blood, taken from a patient treated with proton-based radiotherapy. This clonotype was sampled from a man aged 55 to 70 with pancreatic cancer. The chain has TRBV5-5 and TRBJ1-5; D is unresolved. CDR3 protein: CASSLAHQQLQQPQHF. DNA for the CDR3: TGTGCCAGCAGCTTGGCCCATCAACAGTTACAGCAGCCCCAGCATTTT.